Given below is one T cell receptor beta chain in context. A single record per CDR3 protein comes from TCRdb applying MiXCR to the 5' RACE reads. The sample carries some 600,000 distinct CDR3 sequences, around 7.5% recorded once. The data originate from a study of identical twins. Trimming removed 2 bases at V and 9 bases at J, with 11 bases between. CDR3 size: 13 residues. These same records also appear under a second study, on yellow fever vaccine responses in identical twins.

The sequencing input was PBMCs. The chain is built from TRBV12-3 or TRBV12-4 and TRBJ2-1; D call uncertain. This TCR was recovered from a woman in her late teens or twenties in good health. The CDR3 protein is CASSLNMVVEQFF. The CDR3 DNA sequence: TGTGCCAGCAGTTTAAATATGGTTGTTGAGCAGTTCTTC.